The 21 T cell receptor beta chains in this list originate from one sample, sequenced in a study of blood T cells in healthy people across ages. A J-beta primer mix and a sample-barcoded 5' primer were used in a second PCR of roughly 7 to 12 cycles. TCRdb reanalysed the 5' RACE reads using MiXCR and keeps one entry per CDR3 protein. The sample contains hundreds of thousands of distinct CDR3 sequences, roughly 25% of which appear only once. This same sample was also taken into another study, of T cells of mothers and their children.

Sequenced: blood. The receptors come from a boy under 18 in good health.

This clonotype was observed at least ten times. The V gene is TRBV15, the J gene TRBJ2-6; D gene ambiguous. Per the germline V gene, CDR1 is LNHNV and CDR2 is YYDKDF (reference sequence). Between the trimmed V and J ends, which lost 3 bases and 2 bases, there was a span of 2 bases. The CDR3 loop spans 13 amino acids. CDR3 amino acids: CATSRAGANVLTF. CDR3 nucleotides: TGTGCCACCAGCAGGGCTGGGGCCAACGTCCTGACTTTC.

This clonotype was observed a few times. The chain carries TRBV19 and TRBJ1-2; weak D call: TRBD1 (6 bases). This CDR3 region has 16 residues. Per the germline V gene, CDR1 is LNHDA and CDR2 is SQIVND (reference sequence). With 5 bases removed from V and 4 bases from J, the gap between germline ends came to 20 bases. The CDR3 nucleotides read TGTGCCAGTAGTCCACAGGGCCTGTGGCTATCCTATGGCTACACCTTC. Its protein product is CASSPQGLWLSYGYTF.

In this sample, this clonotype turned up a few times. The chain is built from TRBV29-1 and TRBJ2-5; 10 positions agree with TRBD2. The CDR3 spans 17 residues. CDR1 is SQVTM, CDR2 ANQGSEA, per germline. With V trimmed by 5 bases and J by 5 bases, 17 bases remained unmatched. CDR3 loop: CSVNAPLGLAVRETQYF. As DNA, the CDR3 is TGCAGCGTTAATGCCCCCCTCGGACTAGCGGTGAGGGAGACCCAGTACTTC.

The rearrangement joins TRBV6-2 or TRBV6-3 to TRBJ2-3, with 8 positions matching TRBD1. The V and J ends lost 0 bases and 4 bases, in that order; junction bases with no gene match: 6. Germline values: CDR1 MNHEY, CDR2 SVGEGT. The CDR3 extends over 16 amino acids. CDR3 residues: CASSYSGQGDPDTQYF. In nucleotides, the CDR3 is TGTGCCAGCAGTTACTCAGGACAGGGAGATCCAGATACGCAGTATTTT.

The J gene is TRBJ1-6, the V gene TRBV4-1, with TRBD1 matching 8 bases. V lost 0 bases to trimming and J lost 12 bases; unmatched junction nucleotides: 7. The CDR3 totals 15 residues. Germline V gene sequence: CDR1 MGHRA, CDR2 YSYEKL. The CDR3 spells CASSQEGTGSIPLHF. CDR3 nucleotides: TGCGCCAGCAGCCAAGAGGGGACAGGAAGTATACCCCTCCACTTT.

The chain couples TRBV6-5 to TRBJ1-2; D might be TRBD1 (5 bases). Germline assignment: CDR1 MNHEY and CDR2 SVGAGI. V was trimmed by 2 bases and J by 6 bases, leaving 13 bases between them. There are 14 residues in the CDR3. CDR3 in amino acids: CASSYGGAGHGYTF. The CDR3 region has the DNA TGTGCCAGCAGTTACGGCGGGGCAGGGCATGGCTACACCTTC.

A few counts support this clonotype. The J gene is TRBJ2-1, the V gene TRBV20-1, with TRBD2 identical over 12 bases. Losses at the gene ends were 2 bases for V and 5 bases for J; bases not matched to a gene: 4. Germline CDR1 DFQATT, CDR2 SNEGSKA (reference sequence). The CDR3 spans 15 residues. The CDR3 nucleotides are TGCAGTGCTAGAATACTAGCGGGAGGCCACAATGAGCAGTTCTTC. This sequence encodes CSARILAGGHNEQFF.

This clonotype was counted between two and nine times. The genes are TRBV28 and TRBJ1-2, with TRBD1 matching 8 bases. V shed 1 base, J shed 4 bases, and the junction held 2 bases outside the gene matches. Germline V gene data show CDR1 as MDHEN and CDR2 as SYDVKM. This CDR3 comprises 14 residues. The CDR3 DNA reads TGTGCCAGCAGTTTATCAGGGGGCAGCTATGGCTACACCTTC. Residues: CASSLSGGSYGYTF.

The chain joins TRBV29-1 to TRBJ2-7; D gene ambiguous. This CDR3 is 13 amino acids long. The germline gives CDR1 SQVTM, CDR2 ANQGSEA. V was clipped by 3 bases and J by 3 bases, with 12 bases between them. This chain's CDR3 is CSVESRQGYEQYF. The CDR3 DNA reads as TGCAGCGTTGAGTCCCGACAAGGCTACGAGCAGTACTTC.

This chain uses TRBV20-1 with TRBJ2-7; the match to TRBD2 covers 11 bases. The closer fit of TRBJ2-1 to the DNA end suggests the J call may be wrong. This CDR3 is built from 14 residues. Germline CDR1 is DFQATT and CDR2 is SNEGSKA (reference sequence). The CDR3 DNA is TGCAGTGCTAGAGTAGCGGGAGGGCTTTGGGAGCAGTTCTTC. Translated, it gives CSARVAGGLWEQFF.

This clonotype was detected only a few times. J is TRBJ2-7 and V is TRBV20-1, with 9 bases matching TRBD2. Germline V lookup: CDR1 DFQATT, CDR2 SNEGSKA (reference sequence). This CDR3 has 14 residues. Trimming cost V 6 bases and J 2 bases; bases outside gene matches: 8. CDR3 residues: CSAQFSGSTYEQYF. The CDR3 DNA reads TGCAGTGCCCAATTTAGCGGGAGTACCTACGAGCAGTACTTC.

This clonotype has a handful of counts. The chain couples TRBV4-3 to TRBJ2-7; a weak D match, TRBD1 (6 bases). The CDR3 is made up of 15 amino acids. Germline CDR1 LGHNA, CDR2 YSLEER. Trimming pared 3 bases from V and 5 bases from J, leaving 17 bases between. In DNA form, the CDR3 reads TGCGCCAGCAGCCAGGGGGCCGCCGTGGGGAACGAGCAGTACTTC. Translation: CASSQGAAVGNEQYF.

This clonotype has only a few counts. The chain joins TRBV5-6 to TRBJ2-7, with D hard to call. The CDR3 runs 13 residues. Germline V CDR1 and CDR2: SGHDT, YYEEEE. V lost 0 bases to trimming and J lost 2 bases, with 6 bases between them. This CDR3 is CASSLDVAYEQYF. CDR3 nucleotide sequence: TGTGCCAGCAGCTTGGATGTCGCCTACGAGCAGTACTTC.

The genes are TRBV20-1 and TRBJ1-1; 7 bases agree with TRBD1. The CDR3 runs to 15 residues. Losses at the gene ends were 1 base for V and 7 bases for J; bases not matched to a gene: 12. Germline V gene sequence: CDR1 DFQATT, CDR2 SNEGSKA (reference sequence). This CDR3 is CSARGQANRGDEAFF. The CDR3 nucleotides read TGCAGTGCTAGAGGTCAAGCTAACAGGGGCGATGAAGCTTTCTTT.

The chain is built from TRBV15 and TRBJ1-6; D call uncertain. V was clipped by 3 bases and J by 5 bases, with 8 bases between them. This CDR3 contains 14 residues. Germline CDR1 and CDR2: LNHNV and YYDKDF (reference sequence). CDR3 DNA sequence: TGTGCCACCAGCAGCGACGGGAATAATTCACCCCTCCACTTT. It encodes CATSSDGNNSPLHF.

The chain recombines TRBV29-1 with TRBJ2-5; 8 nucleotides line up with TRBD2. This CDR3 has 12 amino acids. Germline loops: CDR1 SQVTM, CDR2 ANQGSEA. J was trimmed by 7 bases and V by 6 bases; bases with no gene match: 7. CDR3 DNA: TGCAGCGTGGTACAGGGACTAGGGACCCAGTACTTC. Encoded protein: CSVVQGLGTQYF.

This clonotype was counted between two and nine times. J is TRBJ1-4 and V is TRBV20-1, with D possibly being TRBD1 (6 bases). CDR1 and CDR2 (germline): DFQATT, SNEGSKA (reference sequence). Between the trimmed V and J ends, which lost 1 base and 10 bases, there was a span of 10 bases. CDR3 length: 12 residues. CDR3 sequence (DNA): TGCAGTGCTAGAGCTGGGGGCTTAAAACTGTTTTTT. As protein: CSARAGGLKLFF.

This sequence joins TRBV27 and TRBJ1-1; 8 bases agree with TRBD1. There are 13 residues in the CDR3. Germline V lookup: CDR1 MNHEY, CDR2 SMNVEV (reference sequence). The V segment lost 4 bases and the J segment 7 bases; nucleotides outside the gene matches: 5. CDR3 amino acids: CASSSGTGVEAFF. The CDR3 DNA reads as TGTGCCAGCAGTTCCGGGACAGGAGTTGAAGCTTTCTTT.

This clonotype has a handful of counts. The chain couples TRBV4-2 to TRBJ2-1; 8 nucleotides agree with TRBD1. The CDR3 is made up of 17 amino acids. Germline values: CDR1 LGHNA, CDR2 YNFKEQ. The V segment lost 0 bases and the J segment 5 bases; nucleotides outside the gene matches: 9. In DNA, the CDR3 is TGTGCCAGCAGCCAAGATTTCCGGGGACAGGCAAACAATGAGCAGTTCTTC. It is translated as CASSQDFRGQANNEQFF.

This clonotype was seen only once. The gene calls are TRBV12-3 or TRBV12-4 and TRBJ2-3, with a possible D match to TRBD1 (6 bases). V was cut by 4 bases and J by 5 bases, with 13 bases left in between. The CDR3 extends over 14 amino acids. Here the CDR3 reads CASSSQGSVDTQYF. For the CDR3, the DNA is TGTGCCAGCAGTTCGCAGGGGAGCGTAGATACGCAGTATTTT.

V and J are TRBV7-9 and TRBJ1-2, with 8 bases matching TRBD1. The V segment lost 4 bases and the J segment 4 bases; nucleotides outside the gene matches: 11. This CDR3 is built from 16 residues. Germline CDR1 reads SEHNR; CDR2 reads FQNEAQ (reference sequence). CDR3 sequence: CASSSSGYGTGYGYTF. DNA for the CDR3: TGTGCCAGCAGCTCTAGCGGGTATGGGACAGGCTATGGCTACACCTTC.